What follows are 21 T cell receptor beta chains derived from one specimen sequenced in a study of blood T cell repertoires in COVID-19. Clones were read by immunoSEQ multiplex PCR, and TCRdb kept only the in-frame ones, dropping some. The data show 77,000 or so clones, 75% to 85% seen once. Sequenced input: peripheral blood. Receptors were obtained from a woman aged 55-75 years with acute or convalescent COVID-19.

The chain couples TRBV11-2 to TRBJ2-7, with 7 positions matching TRBD1. The V and J ends lost 6 bases and 1 base, in that order; junction bases with no gene match: 3. The length of the CDR3 is 13 residues. From germline, CDR1 is SGHAT and CDR2 FQNNGV. The CDR3 sequence is CASSDRVSYEQYF. The DNA of the CDR3 is TGTGCCAGCAGTGACAGGGTTTCCTACGAGCAGTACTTC.

A few counts support this clone. The chain carries TRBV7-9 and TRBJ1-6; D not resolved. Germline V gene sequence: CDR1 SEHNR, CDR2 FQNEAQ (reference sequence). There are 15 residues in the CDR3. The V end lost 1 base, the J end lost 0 bases, and 4 bases lay between the germline ends. The CDR3 is CASSLDSSYNSPLHF. The CDR3, as DNA: TGTGCCAGCAGCTTAGACAGCTCCTATAATTCACCCCTCCACTTT. The full variable domain, rest sourced from reference TRBV7-9 and TRBJ1-6, is DTGVSQNPRHKITKRGQNVTFRCDPISEHNRLYWYRQTLGQGPEFLTYFQNEAQLEKSRLLSDRFSAERPKGSFSTLEIQRTEQGDSAMYLCASSLDSSYNSPLHFGNGTRLTVT.

The sample holds one count of this clone. V and J are TRBV11-2 and TRBJ1-2; 7 bases fit TRBD1. From germline, CDR1 is SGHAT and CDR2 FQNNGV. J gave up 6 bases and V 5 bases, and 9 bases lay outside the gene matches. The CDR3 contains 14 residues. The CDR3 region is CASSITGVKHGYTF. DNA of the CDR3: TGTGCCAGCAGCATAACAGGGGTCAAGCATGGCTACACCTTC.

The chain couples TRBV7-2 to TRBJ1-1; D is unresolved. This CDR3 is built from 19 residues. Per germline, CDR1 SGHTA and CDR2 FQGNSA. The germline V and J ends were trimmed by 1 base and 1 base, with 22 bases remaining between them. DNA for the CDR3: TGTGCCAGCAGCTTAGATGGCCGGCGGGCTAGTTGGAGGAACACTGAAGCTTTCTTT. Encoded protein: CASSLDGRRASWRNTEAFF.

The chain employs TRBV6-2 or TRBV6-3 and TRBJ2-1, with TRBD2 matching over 14 bases. The CDR3 consists of 16 residues. Germline V gene lookup returns CDR1 MNHEY and CDR2 SVGEGT. V was clipped by 5 bases and J by 7 bases; unmatched bases: 7. In DNA, the CDR3 is TGTGCCAGCAGTGGCTACCGGACTAGCGGGGGGAATGAGCAGTTCTTC. Its translation: CASSGYRTSGGNEQFF.

The CDR3: CASSLRPLAGNTIYF. CDR3 nucleotides: TGTGCCAGCAGCCTACGTCCACTAGCTGGAAACACCATATATTTT. The chain carries TRBV3-1 (or the pseudogene TRBV3-2) and TRBJ1-3, with D uncertain. In germline, CDR1 is LGHDT, CDR2 YNNKEL (reference sequence). There are 15 residues in the CDR3. V was clipped by 4 bases and J by 2 bases, with 12 bases between them.

This rearrangement joins TRBV2 to TRBJ1-6; D is undetermined. The CDR3 spans 14 residues. From germline, CDR1 is SNHLY and CDR2 FYNNEI. Trimming left V 3 bases short and J 6 bases short, with 9 bases between. CDR3 in amino acids: CASSEARTNSPLHF. The DNA for the CDR3 is TGTGCCAGCAGTGAGGCACGAACTAATTCACCCCTCCACTTT.

CDR3: CASSTKNVSHNYGYTF. CDR3 coding DNA: TGTGCCAGTAGTACCAAAAATGTCAGTCATAACTATGGCTACACCTTC. The gene calls are TRBV19 and TRBJ1-2; no reliable D call. V lost 4 bases and J 1 base, leaving 16 bases between the germline ends. Germline V gives CDR1 LNHDA, CDR2 SQIVND (reference sequence). This CDR3 comprises 16 residues.

The chain recombines TRBV28 with TRBJ1-2; TRBD1 might be the D (6 bases). Trimming left V 6 bases short and J 7 bases short, with 18 bases between. The germline gives CDR1 MDHEN, CDR2 SYDVKM. The length of the CDR3 is 14 residues. The CDR3 bases are TGTGCCAGCAGCCGTTCGCAGGGGCGCCCTGGCTACACCTTC. Protein: CASSRSQGRPGYTF.

This clone was seen only a few times. V usage is TRBV21-1 and J usage is TRBJ2-1; no DNA check was done on the table's D call, TRBD1. TRBV21-1 is a pseudogene locus. The CDR3 loop spans 15 amino acids. CDR3 bases: TGTGCCAGCAGCCCCCACGATCAGGGTGGCAATGAGCAGTTCTTC. This sequence encodes CASSPHDQGGNEQFF.

In DNA, the CDR3 is TGTGCCAGCAGCGTAGAAGGGGTCACTGGAAACACCATATATTTT. Amino acid sequence: CASSVEGVTGNTIYF. The chain couples TRBV9 to TRBJ1-3; D perhaps matches TRBD1 (5 bases). Germline-derived CDR1 and CDR2 are SGDLS and YYNGEE. The CDR3 loop spans 15 amino acids. Trimming removed 0 bases at V and 2 bases at J, with 9 bases between.

The chain combines TRBV6-6 with TRBJ1-2; possibly TRBD1 for D (5 bases). The V end lost 4 bases, the J end lost 5 bases, and 20 bases lay between the germline ends. Germline V lookup: CDR1 MNHNY, CDR2 SVGAGI (reference sequence). The CDR3 totals 16 residues. The CDR3: CASSSTYSTDFYGYTF. The CDR3 bases are TGTGCCAGCAGTTCCACCTACTCGACAGACTTTTATGGCTACACCTTC.

This clone appeared once. The rearrangement uses TRBV2 and TRBJ1-3, with TRBD1 as a possible D gene (5 bases). Trimming pared 4 bases from V and 4 bases from J, leaving 14 bases between. In germline, CDR1 is SNHLY, CDR2 FYNNEI. The CDR3 is made up of 15 amino acids. This CDR3 is CASSVGGAGGNTIYF. CDR3 sequence (DNA): TGTGCCAGCAGTGTTGGAGGGGCGGGAGGAAACACCATATATTTT.

The V and J genes are TRBV5-1 and TRBJ2-7; TRBD2 agrees at 7 bases. Unmatched junction bases numbered 7, after V lost 5 bases and J lost 2 bases. The CDR3 length is 14 residues. CDR1 SGHRS and CDR2 YFSETQ come from the germline V gene. The CDR3, as DNA: TGCGCCAGCAGTCGGCCGGGGACTACCTACGAGCAGTACTTC. It yields the protein CASSRPGTTYEQYF.

The table lists this clone with a count of one. Other DNA sequences in the sample encode the same CDR3. This chain joins TRBV4-2 and TRBJ2-1; TRBD2 matches at 11 bases. This CDR3 spans 15 amino acids. The J segment lost 5 bases and the V segment lost 1 base, leaving 1 base of the junction unmatched. Germline V gene sequence: CDR1 LGHNA, CDR2 YNFKEQ. In DNA form, the CDR3 reads TGTGCCAGCAGCCAAGGACTAGCGGGAAACAATGAGCAGTTCTTC. As protein: CASSQGLAGNNEQFF.

The chain is built from TRBV10-1 and TRBJ1-1; 9 bases are shared with TRBD1. Germline V CDR1 and CDR2: WNHNN, SYGVQD (reference sequence). J lost 7 bases, V lost 4 bases, and 13 bases had no gene match. The CDR3 has 16 residues. The CDR3 reads CASSVPQGAQAGEAFF. CDR3 DNA: TGCGCCAGCAGTGTTCCACAGGGGGCGCAGGCAGGTGAAGCTTTCTTT.

The chain links TRBV15 to TRBJ1-4; D is perhaps TRBD1 (5 bases). V was trimmed by 1 base and J by 8 bases, leaving 11 bases between them. This CDR3 has 14 residues. The germline gives CDR1 LNHNV, CDR2 YYDKDF (reference sequence). CDR3 protein: CATSRVREGEKLFF. In DNA form, the CDR3 reads TGTGCCACCAGCAGAGTCAGGGAGGGAGAAAAACTGTTTTTT. The whole variable domain, filled in from reference TRBV15 and TRBJ1-4, reads DAMVIQNPRYQVTQFGKPVTLSCSQTLNHNVMYWYQQKSSQAPKLLFHYYDKDFNNEADTPDNFQSRRPNTSFCFLDIRSPGLGDTAMYLCATSRVREGEKLFFGSGTQLSVL.

The J gene is TRBJ1-1, the V gene TRBV7-6, with D perhaps matching TRBD1 (5 bases). CDR3 length: 15 amino acids. The ends were cut back, 5 bases at V and 4 bases at J, with 17 bases in the middle. From germline, CDR1 is SGHVS and CDR2 FNYEAQ. The CDR3 is CASSPGRGMSTEAFF. CDR3 in DNA: TGTGCCAGCAGCCCGGGTAGGGGCATGAGCACTGAAGCTTTCTTT. The full variable domain, in which reference TRBV7-6 and TRBJ1-1 provide the parts outside the CDR3, is GAGVSQSPRYKVTKRGQDVALRCDPISGHVSLYWYRQALGQGPEFLTYFNYEAQQDKSGLPNDRFSAERPEGSISTLTIQRTEQRDSAMYRCASSPGRGMSTEAFFGQGTRLTVV.

This clone has just a few counts. The DNA of the CDR3 is TGTGCCAGCAGCCCCAGGGGTCGGCAGCCCCAGCATTTT. Protein sequence: CASSPRGRQPQHF. The gene calls are TRBV3-1 (or the pseudogene TRBV3-2) and TRBJ1-5, with D maybe TRBD1 (6 bases). Germline V gene sequence: CDR1 LGHDT, CDR2 YNNKEL (reference sequence). This CDR3 contains 13 residues. The V end lost 4 bases, the J end lost 7 bases, and 11 bases lay between the germline ends.

The genes are TRBV6-2 or TRBV6-3 and TRBJ2-2; possible D gene TRBD1, 5 bases. The V gene lost 2 bases and the J gene lost 4 bases, with 14 bases spanning the gap. Germline V CDR1 and CDR2: MNHEY, SVGEGT. The CDR3 is 16 residues long. The CDR3, as DNA: TGTGCCAGCAGTTACGGGGCAGATGAAACCACCGGGGAGCTGTTTTTT. It encodes CASSYGADETTGELFF.

This rearrangement joins TRBV15 to TRBJ1-1; no reliable D call. CDR1 and CDR2 from the germline V gene are LNHNV and YYDKDF (reference sequence). V shed 3 bases and J shed 11 bases, with 13 bases lying between them. This CDR3 is 12 amino acids long. CDR3 DNA sequence: TGTGCCACCAGCAGGGATCTTGGCGGGGCTTTCTTT. It specifies CATSRDLGGAFF.